This T cell receptor beta chain was identified during a study of T cell responses to AZD1222 COVID-19 vaccine. Trimming took 0 bases from V and 1 from J, leaving 7 bases between them. Germline V gene lookup returns CDR1 SGHRS and CDR2 YFSETQ. This CDR3 spans 14 amino acids. Comment on this clone: Its antigen is not identified.

Study-level results: Donor demographics were predominantly white British with a female majority; clonal diversity may be underestimated. Spike-wide coverage was observed for vaccine-associated CD4 TCRs, with dominant responses at 160-218 and 743-854. Repertoire sampling occurred only after the peak T cell response.

The data were produced by immunoSEQ multiplex PCR, yet TCRdb's version contains in-frame clones alone and is incomplete. The sample includes about 190,000 clones, approximately 87% of them seen just once. The TCR originated in an adult in good health. The sequencing used peripheral blood, collected on day 0 of MenACWY control vaccination. The chain links TRBV5-1 to TRBJ1-1; D remains unclear. The CDR3 nucleotides read TGCGCCAGCAGCTTGGATCCGGGGAACACTGAAGCTTTCTTT. This gives the protein CASSLDPGNTEAFF. Full variable domain (remainder filled in from reference TRBV5-1 and TRBJ1-1): KAGVTQTPRYLIKTRGQQVTLSCSPISGHRSVSWYQQTPGQGLQFLFEYFSETQRNKGNFPGRFSGRQFSNSRSEMNVSTLELGDSALYLCASSLDPGNTEAFFGQGTRLTVV.